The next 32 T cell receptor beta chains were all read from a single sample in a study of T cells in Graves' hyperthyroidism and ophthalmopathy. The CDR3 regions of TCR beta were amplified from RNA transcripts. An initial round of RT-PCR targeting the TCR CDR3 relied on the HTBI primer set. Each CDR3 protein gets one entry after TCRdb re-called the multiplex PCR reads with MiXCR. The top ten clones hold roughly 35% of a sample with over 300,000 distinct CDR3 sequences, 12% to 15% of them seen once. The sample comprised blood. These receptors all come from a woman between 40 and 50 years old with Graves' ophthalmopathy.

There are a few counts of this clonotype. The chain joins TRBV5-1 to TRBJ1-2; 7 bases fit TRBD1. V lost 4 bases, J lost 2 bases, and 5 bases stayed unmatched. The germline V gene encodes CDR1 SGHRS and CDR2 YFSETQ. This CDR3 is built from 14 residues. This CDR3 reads CASSATTGNYGYTF. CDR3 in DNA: TGCGCCAGCAGCGCTACGACAGGGAACTATGGCTACACCTTC. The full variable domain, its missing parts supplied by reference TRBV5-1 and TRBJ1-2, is KAGVTQTPRYLIKTRGQQVTLSCSPISGHRSVSWYQQTPGQGLQFLFEYFSETQRNKGNFPGRFSGRQFSNSRSEMNVSTLELGDSALYLCASSATTGNYGYTFGSGTRLTVV.

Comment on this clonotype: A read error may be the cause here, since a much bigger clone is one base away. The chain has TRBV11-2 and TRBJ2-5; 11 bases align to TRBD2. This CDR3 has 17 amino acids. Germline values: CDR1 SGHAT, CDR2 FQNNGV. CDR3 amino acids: CASSFGRTSGQQGTQYF. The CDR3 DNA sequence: TGTGCCAGCAGCTTTGGCCGGACTAGCGGGCAACAAGGGACCCAGTACTTC. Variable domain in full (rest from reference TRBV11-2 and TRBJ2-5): EAGVAQSPRYKIIEKRQSVAFWCNPISGHATLYWYQQILGQGPKLLIQFQNNGVVDDSQLPKDRFSAERLKGVDSTLKIQPAKLEDSAVYLCASSFGRTSGQQGTQYFGPGTRLLVL.

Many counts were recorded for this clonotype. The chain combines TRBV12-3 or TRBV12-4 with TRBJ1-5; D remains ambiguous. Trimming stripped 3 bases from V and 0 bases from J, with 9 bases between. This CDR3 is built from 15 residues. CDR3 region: CASSFGGNSNQPQHF. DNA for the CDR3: TGTGCCAGCAGTTTCGGAGGGAATAGCAATCAGCCCCAGCATTTT.

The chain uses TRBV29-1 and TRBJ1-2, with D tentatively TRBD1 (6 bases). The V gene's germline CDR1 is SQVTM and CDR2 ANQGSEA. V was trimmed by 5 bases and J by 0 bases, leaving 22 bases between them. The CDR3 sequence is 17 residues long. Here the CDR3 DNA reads TGCAGCGTTTCACAAATTCCTACAGGGCCAACTAACTATGGCTACACCTTC. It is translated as CSVSQIPTGPTNYGYTF.

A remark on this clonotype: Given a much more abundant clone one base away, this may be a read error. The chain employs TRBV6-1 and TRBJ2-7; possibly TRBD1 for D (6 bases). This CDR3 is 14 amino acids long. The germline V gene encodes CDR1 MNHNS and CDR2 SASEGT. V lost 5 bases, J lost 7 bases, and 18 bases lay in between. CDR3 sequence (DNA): TGTGCCAGCAGTCCCGCACAGGGACCGATGGAGCAGTACTTC. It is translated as CASSPAQGPMEQYF.

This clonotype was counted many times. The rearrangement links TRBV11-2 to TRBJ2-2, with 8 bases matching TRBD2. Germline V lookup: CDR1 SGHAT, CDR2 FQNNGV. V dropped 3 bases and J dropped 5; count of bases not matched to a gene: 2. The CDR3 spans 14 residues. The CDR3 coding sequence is TGTGCCAGCAGCTTTGTAGCGGGAACCGGGGAGCTGTTTTTT. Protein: CASSFVAGTGELFF. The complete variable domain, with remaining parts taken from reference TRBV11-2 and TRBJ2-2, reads EAGVAQSPRYKIIEKRQSVAFWCNPISGHATLYWYQQILGQGPKLLIQFQNNGVVDDSQLPKDRFSAERLKGVDSTLKIQPAKLEDSAVYLCASSFVAGTGELFFGEGSRLTVL.

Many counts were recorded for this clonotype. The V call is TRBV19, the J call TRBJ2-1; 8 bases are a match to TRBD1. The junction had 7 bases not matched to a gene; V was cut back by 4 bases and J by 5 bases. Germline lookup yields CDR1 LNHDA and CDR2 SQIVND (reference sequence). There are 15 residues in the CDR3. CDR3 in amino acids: CASSKAGQVHNEQFF. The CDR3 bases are TGTGCCAGTAGTAAGGCGGGACAGGTCCACAATGAGCAGTTCTTC.

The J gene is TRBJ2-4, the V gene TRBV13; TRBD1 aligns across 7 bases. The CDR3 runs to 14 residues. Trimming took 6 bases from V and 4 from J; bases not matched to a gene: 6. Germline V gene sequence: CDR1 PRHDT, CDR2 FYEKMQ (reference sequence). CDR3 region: CASRPGTDKNIQYF. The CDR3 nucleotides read TGTGCCAGCAGACCCGGGACAGATAAAAACATTCAGTACTTC. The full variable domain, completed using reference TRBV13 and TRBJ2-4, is AAGVIQSPRHLIKEKRETATLKCYPIPRHDTVYWYQQGPGQDPQFLISFYEKMQSDKGSIPDRFSAQQFSDYHSELNMSSLELGDSALYFCASRPGTDKNIQYFGAGTRLSVL.

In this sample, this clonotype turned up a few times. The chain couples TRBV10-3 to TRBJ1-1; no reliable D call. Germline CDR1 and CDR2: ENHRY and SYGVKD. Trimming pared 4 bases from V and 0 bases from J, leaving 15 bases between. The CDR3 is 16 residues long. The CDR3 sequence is CAISVGGGYMNTEAFF. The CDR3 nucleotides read TGTGCCATCAGTGTGGGCGGCGGATACATGAACACTGAAGCTTTCTTT.

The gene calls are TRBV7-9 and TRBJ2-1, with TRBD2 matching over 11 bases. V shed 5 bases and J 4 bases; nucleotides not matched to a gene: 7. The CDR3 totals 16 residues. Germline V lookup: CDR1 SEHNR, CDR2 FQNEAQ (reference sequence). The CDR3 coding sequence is TGTGCCAGCAGCCCCTCGACTAGCGGGATATACAATGAGCAGTTCTTC. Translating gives CASSPSTSGIYNEQFF.

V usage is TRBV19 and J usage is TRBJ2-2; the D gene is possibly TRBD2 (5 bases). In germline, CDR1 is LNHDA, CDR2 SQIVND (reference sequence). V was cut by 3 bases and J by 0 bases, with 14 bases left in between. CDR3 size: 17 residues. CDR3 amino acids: CASSILTADSNTGELFF. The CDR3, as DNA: TGTGCCAGTAGTATTTTAACGGCGGACTCGAACACCGGGGAGCTGTTTTTT.

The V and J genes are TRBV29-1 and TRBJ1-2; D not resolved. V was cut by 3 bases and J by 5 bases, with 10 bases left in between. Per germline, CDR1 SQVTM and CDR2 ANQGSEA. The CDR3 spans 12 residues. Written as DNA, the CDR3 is TGCAGCGTTGAGAACACTTATTATGGCTACACCTTC. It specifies CSVENTYYGYTF.

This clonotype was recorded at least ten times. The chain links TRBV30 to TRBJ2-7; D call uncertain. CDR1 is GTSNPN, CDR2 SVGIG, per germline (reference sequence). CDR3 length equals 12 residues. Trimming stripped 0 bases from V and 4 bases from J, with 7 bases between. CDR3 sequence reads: CAWSVRSYEQYF. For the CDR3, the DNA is TGTGCCTGGAGTGTACGGTCATACGAGCAGTACTTC. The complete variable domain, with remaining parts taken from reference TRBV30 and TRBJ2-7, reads SQTIHQWPATLVQPVGSPLSLECTVEGTSNPNLYWYRQAAGRGLQLLFYSVGIGQISSEVPQNLSASRPQDRQFILSSKKLLLSDSGFYLCAWSVRSYEQYFGPGTRLTVT.

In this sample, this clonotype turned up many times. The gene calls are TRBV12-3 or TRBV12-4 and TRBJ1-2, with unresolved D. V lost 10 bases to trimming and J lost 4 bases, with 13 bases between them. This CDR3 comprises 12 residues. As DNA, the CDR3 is TGTGCCAACCTCCAGAGGTCCTATGGCTACACCTTC. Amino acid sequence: CANLQRSYGYTF.

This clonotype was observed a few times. In DNA form, the CDR3 reads TGTGCCAGCTCATTGGACAGGCCCGCCGGAAACACCATATATTTT. This codes for CASSLDRPAGNTIYF. This chain uses TRBV18 with TRBJ1-3; 7 nucleotides align to TRBD1. From germline, CDR1 is KGHSH and CDR2 LQKENI. The CDR3 extends over 15 amino acids. With V trimmed by 5 bases and J by 4 bases, 8 bases remained unmatched.

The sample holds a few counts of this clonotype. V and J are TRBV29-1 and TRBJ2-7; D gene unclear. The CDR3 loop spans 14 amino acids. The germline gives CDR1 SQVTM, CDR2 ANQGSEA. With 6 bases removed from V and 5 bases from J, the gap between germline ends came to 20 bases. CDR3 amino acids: CSVAGPQGPDEQYF. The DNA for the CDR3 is TGCAGCGTAGCCGGGCCCCAAGGCCCCGACGAGCAGTACTTC.

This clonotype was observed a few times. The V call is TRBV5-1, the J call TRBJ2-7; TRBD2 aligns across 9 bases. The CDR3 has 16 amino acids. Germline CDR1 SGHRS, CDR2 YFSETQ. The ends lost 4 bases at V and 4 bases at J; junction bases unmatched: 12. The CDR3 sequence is CASSQRPGTSLYEQYF. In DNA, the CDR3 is TGCGCCAGCAGCCAACGCCCCGGGACTAGCTTGTACGAGCAGTACTTC.

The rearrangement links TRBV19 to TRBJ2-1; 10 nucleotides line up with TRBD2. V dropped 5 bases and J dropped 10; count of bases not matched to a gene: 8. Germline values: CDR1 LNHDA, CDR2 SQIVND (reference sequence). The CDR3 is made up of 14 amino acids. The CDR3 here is CASSFAAGGREQFF. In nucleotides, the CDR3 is TGTGCCAGTAGTTTTGCAGCGGGAGGGAGAGAGCAGTTCTTC.

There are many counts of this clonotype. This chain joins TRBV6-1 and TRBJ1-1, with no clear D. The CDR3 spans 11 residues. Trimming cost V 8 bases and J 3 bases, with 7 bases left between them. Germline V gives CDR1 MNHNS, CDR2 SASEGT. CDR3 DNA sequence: TGTGCCAGCGGGGAATACACTGAAGCTTTCTTT. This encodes CASGEYTEAFF.

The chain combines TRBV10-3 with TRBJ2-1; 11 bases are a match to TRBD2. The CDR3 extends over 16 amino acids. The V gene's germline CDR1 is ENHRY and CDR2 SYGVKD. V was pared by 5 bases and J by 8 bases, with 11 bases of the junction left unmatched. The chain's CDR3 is CAISNSGRAVSDEQFF. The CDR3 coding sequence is TGTGCCATCAGTAATAGCGGGAGGGCCGTAAGCGATGAGCAGTTCTTC.

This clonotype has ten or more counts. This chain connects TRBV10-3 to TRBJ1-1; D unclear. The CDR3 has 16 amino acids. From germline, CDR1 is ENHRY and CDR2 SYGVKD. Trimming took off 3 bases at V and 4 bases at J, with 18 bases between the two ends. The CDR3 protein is CAISDGGRFESTEAFF. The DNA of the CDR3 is TGTGCCATCAGTGATGGAGGTAGATTTGAAAGCACTGAAGCTTTCTTT.

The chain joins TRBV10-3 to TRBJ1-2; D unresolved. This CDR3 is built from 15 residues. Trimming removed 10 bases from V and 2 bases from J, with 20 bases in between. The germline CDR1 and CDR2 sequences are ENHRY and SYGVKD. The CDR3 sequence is CATRGAVGSNYGYTF. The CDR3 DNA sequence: TGTGCCACGAGAGGAGCGGTCGGTTCCAACTATGGCTACACCTTC.

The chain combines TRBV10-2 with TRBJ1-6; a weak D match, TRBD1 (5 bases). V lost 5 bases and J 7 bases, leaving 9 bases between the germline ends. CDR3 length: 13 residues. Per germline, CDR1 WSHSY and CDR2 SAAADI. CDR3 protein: CASSRQLNSPLHF. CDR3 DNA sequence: TGCGCCAGCAGTCGACAGTTGAATTCACCCCTCCACTTT.

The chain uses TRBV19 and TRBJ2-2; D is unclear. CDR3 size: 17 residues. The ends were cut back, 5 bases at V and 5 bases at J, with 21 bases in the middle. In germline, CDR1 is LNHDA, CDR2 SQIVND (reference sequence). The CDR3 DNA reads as TGTGCCAGTAGTTCCCCCGGACCTGGGCAAACTACCGGGGAGCTGTTTTTT. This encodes CASSSPGPGQTTGELFF.

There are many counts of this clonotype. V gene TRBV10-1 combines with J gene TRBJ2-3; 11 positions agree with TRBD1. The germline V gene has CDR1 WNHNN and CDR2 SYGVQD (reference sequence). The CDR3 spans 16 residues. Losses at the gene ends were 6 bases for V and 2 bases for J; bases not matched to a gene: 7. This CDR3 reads CASSADRGLHTDTQYF. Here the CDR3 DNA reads TGCGCCAGCAGCGCGGACAGGGGGCTACACACAGATACGCAGTATTTT.

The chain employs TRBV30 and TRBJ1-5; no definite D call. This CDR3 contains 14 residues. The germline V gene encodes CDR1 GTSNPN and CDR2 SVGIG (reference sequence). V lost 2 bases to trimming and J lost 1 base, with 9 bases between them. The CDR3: CAWSWSVSNQPQHF. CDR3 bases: TGTGCCTGGAGTTGGTCGGTGAGCAATCAGCCCCAGCATTTT.

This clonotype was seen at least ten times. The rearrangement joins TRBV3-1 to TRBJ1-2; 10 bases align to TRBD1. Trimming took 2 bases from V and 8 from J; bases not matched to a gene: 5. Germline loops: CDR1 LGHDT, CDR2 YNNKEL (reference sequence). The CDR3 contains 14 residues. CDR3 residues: CASSQLDRGRGYTF. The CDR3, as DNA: TGTGCCAGCAGCCAACTTGACAGGGGGCGAGGCTACACCTTC.

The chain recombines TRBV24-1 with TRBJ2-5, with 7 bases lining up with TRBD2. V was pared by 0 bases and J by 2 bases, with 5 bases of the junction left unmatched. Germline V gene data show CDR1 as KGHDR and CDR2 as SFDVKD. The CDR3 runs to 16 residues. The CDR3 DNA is TGTGCCACCAGTGATTTGATGGCGGGAGAACAAGAGACCCAGTACTTC. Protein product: CATSDLMAGEQETQYF.

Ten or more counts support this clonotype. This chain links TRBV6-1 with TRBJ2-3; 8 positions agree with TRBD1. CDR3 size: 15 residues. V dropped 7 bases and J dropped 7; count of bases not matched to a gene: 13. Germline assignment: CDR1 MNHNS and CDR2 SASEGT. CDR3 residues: CASNKGTGGSNTQYF. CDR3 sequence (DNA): TGTGCCAGCAACAAGGGAACAGGGGGTTCGAATACGCAGTATTTT.

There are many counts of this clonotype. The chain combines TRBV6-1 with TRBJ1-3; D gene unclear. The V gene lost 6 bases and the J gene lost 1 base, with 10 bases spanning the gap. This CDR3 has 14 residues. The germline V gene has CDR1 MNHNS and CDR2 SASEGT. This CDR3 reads CASRRTASGNTIYF. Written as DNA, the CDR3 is TGTGCCAGCAGACGAACAGCTTCTGGAAACACCATATATTTT.

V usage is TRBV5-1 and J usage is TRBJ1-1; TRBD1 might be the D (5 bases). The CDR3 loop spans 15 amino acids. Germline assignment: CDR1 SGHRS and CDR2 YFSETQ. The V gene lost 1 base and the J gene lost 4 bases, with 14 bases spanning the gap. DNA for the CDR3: TGCGCCAGCAGCTTGATAGGGCCCAGGGCCACTGAAGCTTTCTTT. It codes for CASSLIGPRATEAFF.

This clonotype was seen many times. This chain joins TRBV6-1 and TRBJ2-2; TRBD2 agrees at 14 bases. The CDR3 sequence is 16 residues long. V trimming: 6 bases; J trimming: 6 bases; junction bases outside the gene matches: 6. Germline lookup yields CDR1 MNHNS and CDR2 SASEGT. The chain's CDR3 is CASRHPGLAGAGELFF. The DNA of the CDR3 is TGTGCCAGCAGGCACCCGGGACTAGCGGGAGCCGGGGAGCTGTTTTTT.